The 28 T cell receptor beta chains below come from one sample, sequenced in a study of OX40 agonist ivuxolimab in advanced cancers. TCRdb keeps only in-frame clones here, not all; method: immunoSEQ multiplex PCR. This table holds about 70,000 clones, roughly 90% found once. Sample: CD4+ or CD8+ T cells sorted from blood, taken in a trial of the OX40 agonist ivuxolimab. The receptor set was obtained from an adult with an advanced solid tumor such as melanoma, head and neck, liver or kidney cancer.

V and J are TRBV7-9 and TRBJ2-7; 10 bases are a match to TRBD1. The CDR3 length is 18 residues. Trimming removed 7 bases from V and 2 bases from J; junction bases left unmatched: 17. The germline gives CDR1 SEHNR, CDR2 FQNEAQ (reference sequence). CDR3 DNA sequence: TGTGCCAGCACCGCACCCCCCCCAGCCGGGACAGGGGCCTACGAGCAGTACTTC. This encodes CASTAPPPAGTGAYEQYF. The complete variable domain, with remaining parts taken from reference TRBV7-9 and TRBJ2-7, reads DTGVSQNPRHKITKRGQNVTFRCDPISEHNRLYWYRQTLGQGPEFLTYFQNEAQLEKSRLLSDRFSAERPKGSFSTLEIQRTEQGDSAMYLCASTAPPPAGTGAYEQYFGPGTRLTVT.

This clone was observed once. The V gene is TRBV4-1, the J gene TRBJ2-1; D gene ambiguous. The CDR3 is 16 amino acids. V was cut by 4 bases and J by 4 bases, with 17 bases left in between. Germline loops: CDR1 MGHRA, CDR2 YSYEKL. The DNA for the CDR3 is TGCGCCAGCAGCCCGGAGACCGGATTGGCTTACAATGAGCAGTTCTTC. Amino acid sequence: CASSPETGLAYNEQFF.

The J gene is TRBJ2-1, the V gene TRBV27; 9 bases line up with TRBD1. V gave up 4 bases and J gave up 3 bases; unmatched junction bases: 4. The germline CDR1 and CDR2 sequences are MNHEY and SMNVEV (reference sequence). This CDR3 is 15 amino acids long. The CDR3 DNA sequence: TGTGCCAGCAGTTCTGGACAGGGGATCTACAATGAGCAGTTCTTC. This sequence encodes CASSSGQGIYNEQFF.

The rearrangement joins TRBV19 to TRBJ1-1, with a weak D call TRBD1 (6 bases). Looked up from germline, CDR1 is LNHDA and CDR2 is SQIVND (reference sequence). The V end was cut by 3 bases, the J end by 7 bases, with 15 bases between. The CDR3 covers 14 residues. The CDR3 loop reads CASSILGGNGEAFF. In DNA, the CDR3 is TGTGCCAGTAGTATTCTCGGGGGCAATGGTGAAGCTTTCTTT.

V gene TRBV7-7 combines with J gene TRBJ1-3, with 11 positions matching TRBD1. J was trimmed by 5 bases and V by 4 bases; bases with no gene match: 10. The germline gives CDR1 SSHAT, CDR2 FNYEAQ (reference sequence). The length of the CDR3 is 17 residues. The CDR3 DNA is TGTGCCAGCAGCTCCCGGACAGGGGGCGAAGATAGAAACACCATATATTTT. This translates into CASSSRTGGEDRNTIYF.

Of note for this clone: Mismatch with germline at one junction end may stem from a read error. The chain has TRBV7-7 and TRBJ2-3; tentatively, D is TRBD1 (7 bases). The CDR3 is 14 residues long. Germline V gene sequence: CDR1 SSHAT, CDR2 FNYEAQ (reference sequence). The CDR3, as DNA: TGTGCTAGCAGCTTAGAGCAGGGGGGTGGTACGCAGTATTTT. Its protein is CASSLEQGGGTQYF.

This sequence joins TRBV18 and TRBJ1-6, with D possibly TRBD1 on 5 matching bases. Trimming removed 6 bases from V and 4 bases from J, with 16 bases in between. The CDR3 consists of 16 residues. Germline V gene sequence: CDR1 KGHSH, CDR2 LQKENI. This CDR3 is CASSELDSFYNSPLHF. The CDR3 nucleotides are TGTGCCAGCTCGGAACTTGACAGTTTTTATAATTCACCCCTCCACTTT.

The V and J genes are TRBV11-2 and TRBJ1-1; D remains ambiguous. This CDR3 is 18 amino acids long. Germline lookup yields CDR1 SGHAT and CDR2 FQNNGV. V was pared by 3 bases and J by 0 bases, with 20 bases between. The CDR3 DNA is TGTGCCAGCAGCTTTTATTTGGTAGGATCGCCTATGAACACTGAAGCTTTCTTT. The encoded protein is CASSFYLVGSPMNTEAFF. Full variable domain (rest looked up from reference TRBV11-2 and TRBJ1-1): EAGVAQSPRYKIIEKRQSVAFWCNPISGHATLYWYQQILGQGPKLLIQFQNNGVVDDSQLPKDRFSAERLKGVDSTLKIQPAKLEDSAVYLCASSFYLVGSPMNTEAFFGQGTRLTVV.

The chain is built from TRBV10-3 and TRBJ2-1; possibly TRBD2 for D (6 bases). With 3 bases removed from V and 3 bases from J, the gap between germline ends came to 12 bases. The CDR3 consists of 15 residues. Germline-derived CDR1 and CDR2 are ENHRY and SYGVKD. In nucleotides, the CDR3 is TGTGCCATCAGTGATGGAGGGCTACGCTACAATGAGCAGTTCTTC. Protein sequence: CAISDGGLRYNEQFF.

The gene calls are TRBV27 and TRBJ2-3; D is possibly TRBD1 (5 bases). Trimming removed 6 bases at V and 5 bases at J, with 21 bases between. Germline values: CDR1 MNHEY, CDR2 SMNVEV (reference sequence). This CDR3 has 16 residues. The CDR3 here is CASRSHLGRSEDTQYF. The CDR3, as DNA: TGTGCCAGCAGGTCCCATTTGGGGCGGTCGGAAGATACGCAGTATTTT.

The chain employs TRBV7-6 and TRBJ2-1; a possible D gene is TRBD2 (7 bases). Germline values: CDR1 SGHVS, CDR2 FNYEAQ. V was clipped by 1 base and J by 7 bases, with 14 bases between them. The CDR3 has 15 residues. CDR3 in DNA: TGTGCCAGCAGCTTAGAGGTAGGGGGAGGGAATGAGCAGTTCTTC. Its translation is CASSLEVGGGNEQFF. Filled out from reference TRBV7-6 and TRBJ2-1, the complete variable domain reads GAGVSQSPRYKVTKRGQDVALRCDPISGHVSLYWYRQALGQGPEFLTYFNYEAQQDKSGLPNDRFSAERPEGSISTLTIQRTEQRDSAMYRCASSLEVGGGNEQFFGPGTRLTVL.

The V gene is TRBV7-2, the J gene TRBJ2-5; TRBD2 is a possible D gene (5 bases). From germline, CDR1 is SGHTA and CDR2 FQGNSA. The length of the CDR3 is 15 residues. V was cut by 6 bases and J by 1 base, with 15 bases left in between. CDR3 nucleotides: TGTGCCAGCAGGATGGAGCGGACGACCCAAGAGACCCAGTACTTC. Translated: CASRMERTTQETQYF.

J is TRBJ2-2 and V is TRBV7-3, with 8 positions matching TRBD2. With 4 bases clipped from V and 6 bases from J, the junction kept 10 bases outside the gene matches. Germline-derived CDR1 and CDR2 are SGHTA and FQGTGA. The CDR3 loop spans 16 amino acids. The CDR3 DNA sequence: TGTGCCAGCAGCTCCCCAGGACCCGGGGGGGCCGGGGAGCTGTTTTTT. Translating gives CASSSPGPGGAGELFF.

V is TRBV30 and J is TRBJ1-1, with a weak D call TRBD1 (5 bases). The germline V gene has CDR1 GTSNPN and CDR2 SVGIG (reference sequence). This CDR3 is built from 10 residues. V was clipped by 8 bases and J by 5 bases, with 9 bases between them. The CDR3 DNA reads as TGTGCCGCGGAGGGGACTGAAGCTTTCTTT. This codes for CAAEGTEAFF.

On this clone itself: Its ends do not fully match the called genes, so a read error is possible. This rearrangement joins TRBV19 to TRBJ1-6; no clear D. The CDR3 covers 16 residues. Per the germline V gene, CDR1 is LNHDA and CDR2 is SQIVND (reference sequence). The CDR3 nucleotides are TGTGCCAGTAGTTTAGAAGTCGACGGATTTAATTCACCCCTCCACTTT. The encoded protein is CASSLEVDGFNSPLHF.

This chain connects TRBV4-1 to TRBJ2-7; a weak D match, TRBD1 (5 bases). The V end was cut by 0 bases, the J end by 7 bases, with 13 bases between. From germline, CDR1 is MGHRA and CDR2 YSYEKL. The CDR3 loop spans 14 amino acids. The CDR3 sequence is CASSQDLTVGEQYF. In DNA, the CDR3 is TGCGCCAGCAGCCAAGATCTGACAGTGGGGGAGCAGTACTTC.

The CDR3 protein is CASTPPTGRYTEAFF. The CDR3 bases are TGTGCCAGCACCCCGCCAACAGGGAGATACACTGAAGCTTTCTTT. This chain joins TRBV5-6 and TRBJ1-1; possible D gene TRBD1, 6 bases. Germline V gives CDR1 SGHDT, CDR2 YYEEEE. Between the trimmed V and J ends, which lost 6 bases and 3 bases, there was a span of 18 bases. The CDR3 is 15 residues long.

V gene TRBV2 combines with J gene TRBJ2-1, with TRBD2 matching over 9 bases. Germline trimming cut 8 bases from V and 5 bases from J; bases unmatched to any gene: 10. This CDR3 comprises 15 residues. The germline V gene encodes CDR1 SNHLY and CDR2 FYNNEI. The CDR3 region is CASPGGGAVDNEQFF. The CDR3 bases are TGTGCCAGCCCCGGCGGGGGGGCCGTGGACAATGAGCAGTTCTTC.

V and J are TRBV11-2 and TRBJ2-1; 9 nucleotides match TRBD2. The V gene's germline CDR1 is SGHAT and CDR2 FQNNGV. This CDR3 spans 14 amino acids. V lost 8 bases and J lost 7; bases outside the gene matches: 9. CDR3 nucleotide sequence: TGTGCCAGCGCCAACCTAGCGGGGAGGAATGAGCAGTTCTTC. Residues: CASANLAGRNEQFF.

The CDR3 DNA reads TGTGCCAGCAACTGGGGCTGGTCCTATAATTCACCCCTCCACTTT. Its translation is CASNWGWSYNSPLHF. This sequence joins TRBV27 and TRBJ1-6; possible D gene TRBD1, 5 bases. Trimming shortened V by 7 bases and J by 1 base, and 11 bases separated the two germline ends. The CDR3 loop spans 15 amino acids. CDR1 and CDR2 from the germline V gene are MNHEY and SMNVEV (reference sequence).

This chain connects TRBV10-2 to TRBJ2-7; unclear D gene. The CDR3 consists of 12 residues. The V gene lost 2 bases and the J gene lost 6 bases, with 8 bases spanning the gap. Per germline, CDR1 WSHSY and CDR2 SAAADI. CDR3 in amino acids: CASSEVVGEQYF. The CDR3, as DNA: TGCGCCAGCAGTGAGGTAGTAGGCGAGCAGTACTTC.

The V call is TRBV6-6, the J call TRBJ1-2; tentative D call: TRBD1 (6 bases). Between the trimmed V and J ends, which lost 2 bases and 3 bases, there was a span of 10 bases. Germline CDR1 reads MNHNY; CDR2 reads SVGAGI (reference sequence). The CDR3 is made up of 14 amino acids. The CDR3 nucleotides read TGTGCCAGCAGTTACACCAGGGGCGACTATGGCTACACCTTC. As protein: CASSYTRGDYGYTF.

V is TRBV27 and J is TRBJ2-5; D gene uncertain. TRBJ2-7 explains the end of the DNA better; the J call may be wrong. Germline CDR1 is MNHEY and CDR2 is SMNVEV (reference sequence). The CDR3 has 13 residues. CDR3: CASSFGLRYEQYF. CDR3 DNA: TGTGCCAGCAGTTTCGGCCTACGCTACGAGCAGTACTTC.

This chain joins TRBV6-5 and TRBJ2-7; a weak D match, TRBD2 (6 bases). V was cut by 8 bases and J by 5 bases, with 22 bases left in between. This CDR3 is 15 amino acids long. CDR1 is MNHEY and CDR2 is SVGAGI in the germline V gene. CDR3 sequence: CASRPRAAPGDEQYF. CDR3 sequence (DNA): TGTGCCAGCCGCCCCCGGGCTGCCCCGGGGGACGAGCAGTACTTC.

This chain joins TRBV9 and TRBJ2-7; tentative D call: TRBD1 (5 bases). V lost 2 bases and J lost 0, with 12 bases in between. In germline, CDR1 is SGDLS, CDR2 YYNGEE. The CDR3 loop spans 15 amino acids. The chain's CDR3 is CASSVRAGSSYEQYF. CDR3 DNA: TGTGCCAGCAGCGTCAGGGCCGGAAGCTCCTACGAGCAGTACTTC.

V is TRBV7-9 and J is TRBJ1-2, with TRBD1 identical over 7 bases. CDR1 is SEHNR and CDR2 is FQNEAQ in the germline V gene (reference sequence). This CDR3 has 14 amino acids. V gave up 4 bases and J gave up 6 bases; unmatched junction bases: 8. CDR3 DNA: TGTGCCAGCAGCTCCCCGACAGGGAGAGATGGCTACACCTTC. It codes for CASSSPTGRDGYTF. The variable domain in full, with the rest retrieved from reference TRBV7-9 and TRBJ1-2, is DTGVSQNPRHKITKRGQNVTFRCDPISEHNRLYWYRQTLGQGPEFLTYFQNEAQLEKSRLLSDRFSAERPKGSFSTLEIQRTEQGDSAMYLCASSSPTGRDGYTFGSGTRLTVV.

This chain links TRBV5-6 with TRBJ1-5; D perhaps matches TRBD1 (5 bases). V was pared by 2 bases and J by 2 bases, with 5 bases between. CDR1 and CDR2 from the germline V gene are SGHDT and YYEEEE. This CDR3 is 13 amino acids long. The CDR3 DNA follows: TGTGCCAGCAGCTTACAGGGCAATCAGCCCCAGCATTTT. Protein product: CASSLQGNQPQHF.

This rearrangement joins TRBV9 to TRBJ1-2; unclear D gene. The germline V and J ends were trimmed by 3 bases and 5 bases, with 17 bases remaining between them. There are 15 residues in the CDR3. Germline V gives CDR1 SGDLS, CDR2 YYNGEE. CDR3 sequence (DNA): TGTGCCAGCAGCGCGTACGTTAGTGGAGCTTATGGCTACACCTTC. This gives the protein CASSAYVSGAYGYTF.